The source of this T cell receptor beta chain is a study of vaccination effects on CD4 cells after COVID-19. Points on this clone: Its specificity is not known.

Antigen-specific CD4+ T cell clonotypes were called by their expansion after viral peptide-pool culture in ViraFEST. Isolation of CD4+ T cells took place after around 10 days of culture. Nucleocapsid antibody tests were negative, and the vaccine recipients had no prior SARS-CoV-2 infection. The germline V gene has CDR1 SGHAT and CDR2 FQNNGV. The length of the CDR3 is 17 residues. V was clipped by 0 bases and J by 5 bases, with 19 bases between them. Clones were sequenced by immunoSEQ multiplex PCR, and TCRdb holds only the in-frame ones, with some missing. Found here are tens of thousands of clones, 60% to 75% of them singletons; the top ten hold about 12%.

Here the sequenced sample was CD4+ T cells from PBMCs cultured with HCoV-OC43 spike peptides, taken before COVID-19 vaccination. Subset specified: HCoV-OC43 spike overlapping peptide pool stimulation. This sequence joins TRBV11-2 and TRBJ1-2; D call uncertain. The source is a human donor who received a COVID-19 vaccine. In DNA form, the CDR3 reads TGTGCCAGCAGCTTAGAGCCTTGGCAGAACGCCGGGTATGGCTACACCTTC. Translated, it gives CASSLEPWQNAGYGYTF. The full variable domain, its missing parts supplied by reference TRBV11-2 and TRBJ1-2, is EAGVAQSPRYKIIEKRQSVAFWCNPISGHATLYWYQQILGQGPKLLIQFQNNGVVDDSQLPKDRFSAERLKGVDSTLKIQPAKLEDSAVYLCASSLEPWQNAGYGYTFGSGTRLTVV.